The 27 T cell receptor beta chains below were found in one sample sequenced in a study of shared clonotypes between healthy human individuals (dated by TCRdb to 2018 to 2021). Receptor libraries were prepared by the immunoSEQ multiplex PCR assay. TCRdb limited this immuneACCESS table to in-frame rearrangements with V and J called. A share of clones is missing; checked studies link under half to unresolved V genes, and the rest is unexplained. In all, the sample holds around 1.9 million clones, and just over 90% of those were seen once. The ten largest clones represent roughly 1.8% of the sample. CD8 naive samples consisted of CD45RO-negative cells that were positively selected for CCR7, yielding a CD45RA+CCR7+ population without TemRA cells. The sample comprised naive CD8+ T cells from PBMCs. The label giving this sample's cell subset or site can be read as: CD45RA+CCR7+. Source of these receptors: a young man in good health. Some clones in this sample may be carry-over from other donors' samples.

This chain connects TRBV29-1 to TRBJ2-7; D unresolved. The V and J ends lost 7 bases and 0 bases respectively, with 25 bases between them. CDR1 SQVTM and CDR2 ANQGSEA come from the germline V gene. This CDR3 contains 17 residues. This CDR3 reads CSAEGWATDGSSYEQYF. CDR3 nucleotide sequence: TGCAGCGCCGAAGGCTGGGCGACGGACGGAAGCTCCTACGAGCAGTACTTC.

This clone has only one observation. V is TRBV28 and J is TRBJ1-2, with D possibly matching TRBD1 (6 bases). The V gene's germline CDR1 is MDHEN and CDR2 SYDVKM. The CDR3 runs to 14 residues. Between the trimmed V and J ends, which lost 5 bases and 4 bases, there was a span of 14 bases. CDR3 in amino acids: CASSPLGGSYGYTF. CDR3 sequence (DNA): TGTGCCAGCAGTCCGTTAGGGGGTTCCTATGGCTACACCTTC.

The V call is TRBV7-3, the J call TRBJ2-6; TRBD2 aligns across 9 bases. The V gene's germline CDR1 is SGHTA and CDR2 FQGTGA. There are 19 residues in the CDR3. The V and J ends lost 1 base and 4 bases, in that order; junction bases with no gene match: 11. CDR3 DNA sequence: TGTGCCAGCAGCTTAAGGGCTAGCGGGATGGAGATAGGGGCCAACGTCCTGACTTTC. Translation: CASSLRASGMEIGANVLTF.

CDR3 residues: CASSLPSTNEQFF. CDR3 sequence (DNA): TGTGCCAGCAGCCTACCTTCGACGAACGAGCAGTTCTTC. The gene calls are TRBV27 and TRBJ2-1; D call uncertain. V lost 6 bases to trimming and J lost 10 bases, with 16 bases between them. Looked up from germline, CDR1 is MNHEY and CDR2 is SMNVEV (reference sequence). The CDR3 runs to 13 residues.

V is TRBV5-1 and J is TRBJ2-1, with a possible D match to TRBD2 (6 bases). V was trimmed by 0 bases and J by 10 bases, leaving 20 bases between them. This CDR3 comprises 16 residues. Germline CDR1 SGHRS, CDR2 YFSETQ. CDR3 sequence (DNA): TGCGCCAGCAGCTTGGCCCCGGGACTTATATTAAACGAGCAGTTCTTC. This gives the protein CASSLAPGLILNEQFF.

The chain recombines TRBV27 with TRBJ2-3; D call uncertain. Per the germline V gene, CDR1 is MNHEY and CDR2 is SMNVEV (reference sequence). There are 11 residues in the CDR3. V lost 3 bases and J lost 8, with 6 bases in between. Here the CDR3 reads CASSFAGTQYF. The CDR3 DNA reads TGTGCCAGCAGTTTCGCAGGTACGCAGTATTTT.

The V and J genes are TRBV29-1 and TRBJ2-3; a possible D gene is TRBD2 (5 bases). Between the trimmed V and J ends, which lost 4 bases and 5 bases, there was a span of 22 bases. This CDR3 is built from 16 residues. Germline V gene sequence: CDR1 SQVTM, CDR2 ANQGSEA. The CDR3 is CSVVGVGGGLVDTQYF. The CDR3 nucleotides are TGCAGCGTTGTGGGTGTGGGTGGAGGTTTAGTAGATACGCAGTATTTT.

This clone was counted only a few times. V and J are TRBV7-9 and TRBJ1-4, with D possibly TRBD1 on 6 matching bases. The V gene's germline CDR1 is SEHNR and CDR2 FQNEAQ (reference sequence). The CDR3 length is 15 residues. Trimming pared 5 bases from V and 4 bases from J, leaving 14 bases between. The CDR3 reads CASSPPDSLNEKLFF. In nucleotides, the CDR3 is TGTGCCAGCAGCCCTCCGGACAGCCTTAATGAAAAACTGTTTTTT.

The CDR3 sequence: CATRGRRGDTEAFF. The DNA of the CDR3 is TGTGCCACCCGCGGGAGAAGGGGGGACACTGAAGCTTTCTTT. The J gene is TRBJ1-1, the V gene TRBV15, with D possibly being TRBD1 (6 bases). The germline gives CDR1 LNHNV, CDR2 YYDKDF (reference sequence). CDR3 size: 14 residues. Trimming cost V 8 bases and J 3 bases, with 16 bases left between them.

The chain recombines TRBV29-1 with TRBJ1-1; D ambiguous. The CDR3 has 10 residues. Trimming removed 7 bases from V and 7 bases from J, with 10 bases in between. The germline V gene encodes CDR1 SQVTM and CDR2 ANQGSEA. The CDR3 region has the DNA TGCAGCGCGCAACGGGGTGAAGCTTTCTTT. Protein: CSAQRGEAFF.

CDR3 coding DNA: TGTGCCAGCACCGGAGACAGGGACTACGAGCAGTACTTC. Protein product: CASTGDRDYEQYF. The V gene is TRBV2, the J gene TRBJ2-7; 7 nucleotides align to TRBD1. The CDR3 sequence is 13 residues long. Germline V lookup: CDR1 SNHLY, CDR2 FYNNEI. Losses at the gene ends were 7 bases for V and 3 bases for J; bases not matched to a gene: 6.

This chain uses TRBV27 with TRBJ2-5, with D perhaps matching TRBD1 or TRBD2 (5 bases each). The germline CDR1 and CDR2 sequences are MNHEY and SMNVEV (reference sequence). CDR3 length: 16 amino acids. The V end lost 5 bases, the J end lost 0 bases, and 16 bases lay between the germline ends. CDR3 in amino acids: CASSTQNWGYQETQYF. CDR3 nucleotides: TGTGCCAGCAGTACGCAAAACTGGGGGTACCAAGAGACCCAGTACTTC.

V is TRBV7-3 and J is TRBJ2-1; 9 nucleotides align to TRBD2. There are 18 residues in the CDR3. J gave up 0 bases and V 5 bases, and 11 bases lay outside the gene matches. From germline, CDR1 is SGHTA and CDR2 FQGTGA. The CDR3 bases are TGTGCCAGCAGCCCGAGAGGACTAGCGCTTAGCTCCTACAATGAGCAGTTCTTC. It is translated as CASSPRGLALSSYNEQFF.

The V and J genes are TRBV27 and TRBJ2-7; no clear D. V was cut by 3 bases and J by 0 bases, with 9 bases left in between. This CDR3 contains 14 residues. Looked up from germline, CDR1 is MNHEY and CDR2 is SMNVEV (reference sequence). CDR3 amino acids: CASSFQVSSYEQYF. The DNA for the CDR3 is TGTGCCAGCAGTTTTCAGGTTAGCTCCTACGAGCAGTACTTC.

V usage is TRBV23-1 and J usage is TRBJ1-5, with TRBD1 matching 9 bases. TRBV23-1 counts as an open reading frame of uncertain function. The CDR3 totals 15 residues. V dropped 11 bases and J dropped 0; count of bases not matched to a gene: 8. In DNA form, the CDR3 reads TGCGCCGGAAAACAGGGGGCGAATAGCAATCAGCCCCAGCATTTT. Its protein product is CAGKQGANSNQPQHF.

The rearrangement joins TRBV28 to TRBJ2-6; D gene unclear. The CDR3 loop spans 13 amino acids. Germline V gene lookup returns CDR1 MDHEN and CDR2 SYDVKM. The V gene lost 9 bases and the J gene lost 0 bases, with 6 bases spanning the gap. The CDR3 region has the DNA TGTGCCAGTCAAAGCTCTGGGGCCAACGTCCTGACTTTC. Its protein product is CASQSSGANVLTF.

The genes are TRBV2 and TRBJ2-3; 8 bases align to TRBD2. The CDR3 spans 15 residues. In germline, CDR1 is SNHLY, CDR2 FYNNEI. The V segment lost 3 bases and the J segment 3 bases; nucleotides outside the gene matches: 5. The CDR3 loop is CASSDGASGTDTQYF. The CDR3, as DNA: TGTGCCAGCAGTGACGGGGCTAGCGGGACAGATACGCAGTATTTT. Supplemented by reference TRBV2 and TRBJ2-3, the full variable domain reads EPEVTQTPSHQVTQMGQEVILRCVPISNHLYFYWYRQILGQKVEFLVSFYNNEISEKSEIFDDQFSVERPDGSNFTLKIRSTKLEDSAMYFCASSDGASGTDTQYFGPGTRLTVL.

The rearrangement uses TRBV5-8 and TRBJ1-5; D not certain. The germline gives CDR1 SGHTS, CDR2 YDEGEE. The CDR3 is made up of 16 amino acids. V was clipped by 4 bases and J by 0 bases, with 14 bases between them. CDR3 sequence (DNA): TGTGCCAGCAGCCCCCGGGTGGGGATTAGCAATCAGCCCCAGCATTTT. As protein: CASSPRVGISNQPQHF.

This clone was observed a single time. The chain is built from TRBV7-6 and TRBJ1-5, with 7 bases that match TRBD1. The germline V gene encodes CDR1 SGHVS and CDR2 FNYEAQ. V lost 4 bases and J lost 0; bases outside the gene matches: 6. This CDR3 has 16 residues. The CDR3 region has the DNA TGTGCCAGCAGCTCTCACAGGGGACCTAGCAATCAGCCCCAGCATTTT. Translating it yields CASSSHRGPSNQPQHF.

This chain connects TRBV16 to TRBJ1-1, with 11 bases aligning to TRBD1. Germline CDR1 is KGHSY and CDR2 is FQNENV. The CDR3 consists of 17 residues. Trimming took 1 base from V and 2 from J; bases not matched to a gene: 6. CDR3 amino acids: CASSQFGTGGHNTEAFF. The DNA of the CDR3 is TGTGCCAGCAGCCAATTTGGGACAGGGGGTCACAACACTGAAGCTTTCTTT.

Turning to this clone: The same CDR3 is also encoded by other DNA sequences in this sample. The V gene is TRBV19, the J gene TRBJ1-1; D may be TRBD1 (5 bases). The CDR3 spans 14 residues. Trimming cost V 0 bases and J 4 bases, with 9 bases left between them. Per germline, CDR1 LNHDA and CDR2 SQIVND (reference sequence). CDR3 residues: CASSIEGRGTEAFF. The CDR3 bases are TGTGCCAGTAGTATAGAAGGGAGGGGCACTGAAGCTTTCTTT.

The rearrangement uses TRBV9 and TRBJ2-2; 8 nucleotides agree with TRBD2. CDR3 length equals 17 residues. Germline V gene lookup returns CDR1 SGDLS and CDR2 YYNGEE. The trim removed 0 bases at V and 5 bases at J, leaving 9 bases unmatched. The CDR3 here is CASSVASSGSKTGELFF. CDR3 sequence (DNA): TGTGCCAGCAGCGTAGCCTCGAGCGGGAGTAAGACCGGGGAGCTGTTTTTT.

In regard to this clone: This specimen includes other DNA sequences encoding the same CDR3. V is TRBV9 and J is TRBJ1-5; a possible D gene is TRBD1 (5 bases). The CDR3 length is 15 residues. Trimming stripped 3 bases from V and 3 bases from J, with 13 bases between. The germline V gene encodes CDR1 SGDLS and CDR2 YYNGEE. DNA of the CDR3: TGTGCCAGCAGCGCCGGGGGAGGGTTCAATCAGCCCCAGCATTTT. Its translation is CASSAGGGFNQPQHF.

The chain recombines TRBV27 with TRBJ1-2; maybe TRBD1 (5 bases). The V and J ends lost 6 bases and 4 bases respectively, with 18 bases between them. Germline CDR1 and CDR2: MNHEY and SMNVEV (reference sequence). The length of the CDR3 is 15 residues. This CDR3 is CASRGGTDIFYGYTF. CDR3 in DNA: TGTGCCAGCAGAGGCGGGACGGACATTTTCTATGGCTACACCTTC.

The chain joins TRBV6-1 to TRBJ1-5; 9 nucleotides align to TRBD1. V was clipped by 6 bases and J by 1 base; unmatched bases: 4. Germline V gives CDR1 MNHNS, CDR2 SASEGT. The CDR3 is 15 residues long. CDR3 bases: TGTGCCAGCAGGGTCACAGGGGGCAGCAATCAGCCCCAGCATTTT. It translates to CASRVTGGSNQPQHF.

The rearrangement joins TRBV7-9 to TRBJ2-1; 7 nucleotides line up with TRBD1. This CDR3 is built from 14 residues. Trimming took 8 bases from V and 5 from J; bases not matched to a gene: 9. CDR1 SEHNR and CDR2 FQNEAQ come from the germline V gene (reference sequence). This CDR3 reads CASVPGQINNEQFF. The DNA for the CDR3 is TGTGCCAGCGTCCCGGGACAGATTAACAATGAGCAGTTCTTC.

This clone has a single count. The same CDR3 also results from other DNA sequences found in this sample. The J gene is TRBJ1-5, the V gene TRBV27, with D perhaps matching TRBD1 (5 bases). Germline assignment: CDR1 MNHEY and CDR2 SMNVEV (reference sequence). The CDR3 has 15 amino acids. V lost 2 bases and J 1 base, leaving 9 bases between the germline ends. The CDR3 nucleotides read TGTGCCAGCAGTTTAACGGGGGAAAGCAATCAGCCCCAGCATTTT. Residues: CASSLTGESNQPQHF.